The clone carrying this TCR beta chain was seen only a few times. This entry comes from a study of early stage breast cancer tumors. The method was immunoSEQ multiplex PCR; TCRdb's version includes in-frame clones alone and lacks a portion of them. Of more than 5,000 clones listed, 60% to 75% were seen once; the top ten hold 15% to 19%. Trimming took off 3 bases at V and 7 bases at J, with 7 bases between the two ends. From germline, CDR1 is KGHSH and CDR2 LQKENI. The CDR3 spans 11 residues. The sequenced material came from breast tumor tissue. The receptor comes from a person between 60 and 69 years old with breast cancer. This sequence joins TRBV18 and TRBJ2-7; D may be TRBD2 (6 bases). The CDR3 nucleotides are TGTGCCAGCTCACCGGACTATGAGCAGTACTTC. Translating it yields CASSPDYEQYF.